This TCR beta chain is drawn from a study of blood T cell repertoires in COVID-19. Study overall: T cells, B-cell-depleted T cells, or PBMCs supplied cDNA or gDNA.

Seattle's enrolled individuals joined amid active infection and were then monitored longitudinally. Study processing details: Amplifying reference gene primers gave estimates of nucleated cell counts. The assay was immunoSEQ multiplex PCR, and TCRdb's table has in-frame clones only and misses some. That table is the source of V, J and clone size, and D and trimming were worked out from the DNA. This sample has roughly 300,000 clones, with 75% to 95% found just once. The germline gives CDR1 LGHDT, CDR2 YNNKEL (reference sequence). The ends were cut back, 1 base at V and 6 bases at J, with 9 bases in the middle. The CDR3 runs 13 residues.

Material for sequencing was peripheral blood. The rearrangement uses TRBV3-1 (or the pseudogene TRBV3-2) and TRBJ1-2; no reliable D call. The sequence derives from a woman younger than 45 with COVID-19, enrolled during active disease. The CDR3: CASSQGYADGYTF. The DNA for the CDR3 is TGTGCCAGCAGCCAAGGTTATGCAGATGGCTACACCTTC.